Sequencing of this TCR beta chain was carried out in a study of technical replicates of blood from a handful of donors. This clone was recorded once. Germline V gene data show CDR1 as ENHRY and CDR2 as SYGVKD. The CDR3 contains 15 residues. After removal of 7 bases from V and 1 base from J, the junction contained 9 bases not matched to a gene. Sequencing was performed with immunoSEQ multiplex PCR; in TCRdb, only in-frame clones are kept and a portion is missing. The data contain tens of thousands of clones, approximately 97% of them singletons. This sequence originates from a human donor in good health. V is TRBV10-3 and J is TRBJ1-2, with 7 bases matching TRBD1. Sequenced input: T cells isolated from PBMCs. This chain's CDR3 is CAITPGGIGNYGYTF. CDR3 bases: TGTGCCATCACCCCAGGGGGGATTGGTAACTATGGCTACACCTTC.